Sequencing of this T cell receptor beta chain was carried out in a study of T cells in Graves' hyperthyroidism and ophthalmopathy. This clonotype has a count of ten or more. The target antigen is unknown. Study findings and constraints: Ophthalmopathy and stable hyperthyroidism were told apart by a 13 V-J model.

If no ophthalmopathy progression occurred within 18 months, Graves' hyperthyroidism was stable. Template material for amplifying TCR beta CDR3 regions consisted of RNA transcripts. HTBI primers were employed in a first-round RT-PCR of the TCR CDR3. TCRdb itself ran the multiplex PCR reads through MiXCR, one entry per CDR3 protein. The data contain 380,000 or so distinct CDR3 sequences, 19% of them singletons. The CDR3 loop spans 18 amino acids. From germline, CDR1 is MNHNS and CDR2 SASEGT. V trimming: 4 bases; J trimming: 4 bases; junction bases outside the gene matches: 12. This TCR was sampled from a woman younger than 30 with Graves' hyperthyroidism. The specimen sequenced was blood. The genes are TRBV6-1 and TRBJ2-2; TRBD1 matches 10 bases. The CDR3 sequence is CASSAFLGQGQPTGELFF. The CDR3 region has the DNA TGTGCCAGCAGTGCGTTCTTGGGACAGGGGCAACCCACCGGGGAGCTGTTTTTT.